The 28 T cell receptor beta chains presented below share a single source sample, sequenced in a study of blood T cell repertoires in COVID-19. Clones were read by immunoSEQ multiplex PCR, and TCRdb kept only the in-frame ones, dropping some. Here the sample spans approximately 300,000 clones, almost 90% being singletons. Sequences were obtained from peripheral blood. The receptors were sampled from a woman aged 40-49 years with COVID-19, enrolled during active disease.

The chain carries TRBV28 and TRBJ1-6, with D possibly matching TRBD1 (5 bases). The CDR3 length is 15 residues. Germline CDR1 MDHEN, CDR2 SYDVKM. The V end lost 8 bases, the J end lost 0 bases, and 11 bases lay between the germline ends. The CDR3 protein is CASVGGSSYNSPLHF. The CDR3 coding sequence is TGTGCCAGCGTTGGGGGGAGCTCCTATAATTCACCCCTCCACTTT.

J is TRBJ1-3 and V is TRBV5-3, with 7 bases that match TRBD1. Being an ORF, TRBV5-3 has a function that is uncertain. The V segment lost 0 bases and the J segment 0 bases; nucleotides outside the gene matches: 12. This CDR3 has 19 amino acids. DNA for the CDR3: TGTGCCAGAAGCTTGGTATCTTCGGGACAGTACGGCTCTGGAAACACCATATATTTT. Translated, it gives CARSLVSSGQYGSGNTIYF.

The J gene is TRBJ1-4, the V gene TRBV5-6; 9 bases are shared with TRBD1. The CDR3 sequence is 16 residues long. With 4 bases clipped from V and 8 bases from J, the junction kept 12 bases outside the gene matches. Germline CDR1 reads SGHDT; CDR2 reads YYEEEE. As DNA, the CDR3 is TGTGCCAGCAGCCCGGGGGACAGGGAAGGAGGGGAAAAACTGTTTTTT. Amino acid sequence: CASSPGDREGGEKLFF.

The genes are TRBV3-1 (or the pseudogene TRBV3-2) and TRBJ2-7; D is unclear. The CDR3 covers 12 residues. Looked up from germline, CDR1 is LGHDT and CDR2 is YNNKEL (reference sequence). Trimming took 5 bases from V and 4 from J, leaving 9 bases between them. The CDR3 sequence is CASSLTYYEQYF. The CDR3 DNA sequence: TGTGCCAGCAGCTTAACATATTACGAGCAGTACTTC.

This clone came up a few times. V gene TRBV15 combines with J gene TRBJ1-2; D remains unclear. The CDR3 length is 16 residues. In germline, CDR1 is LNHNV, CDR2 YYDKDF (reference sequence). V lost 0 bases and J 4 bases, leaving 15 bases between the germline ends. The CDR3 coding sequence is TGTGCCACCAGCAGAGATCGGGGTTTCACCTCCTATGGCTACACCTTC. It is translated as CATSRDRGFTSYGYTF.

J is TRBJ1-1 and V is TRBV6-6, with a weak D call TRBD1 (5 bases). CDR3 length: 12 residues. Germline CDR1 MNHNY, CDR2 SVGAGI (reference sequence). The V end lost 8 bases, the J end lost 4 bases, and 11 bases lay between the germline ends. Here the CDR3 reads CASARTPTEAFF. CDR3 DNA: TGTGCCAGCGCGCGGACACCCACTGAAGCTTTCTTT.

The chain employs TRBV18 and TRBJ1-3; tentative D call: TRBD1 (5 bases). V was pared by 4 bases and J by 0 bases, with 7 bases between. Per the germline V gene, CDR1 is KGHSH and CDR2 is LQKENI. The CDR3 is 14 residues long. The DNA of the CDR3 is TGTGCCAGCTCACGACAGCCCTCTGGAAACACCATATATTTT. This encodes CASSRQPSGNTIYF.

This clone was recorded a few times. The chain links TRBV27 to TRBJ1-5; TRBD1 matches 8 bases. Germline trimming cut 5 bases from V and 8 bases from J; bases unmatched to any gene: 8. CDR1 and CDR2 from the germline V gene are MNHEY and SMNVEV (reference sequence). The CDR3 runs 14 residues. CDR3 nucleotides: TGTGCCAGCAGTCCGCGGACAGGGTTAGAGCCCCAGCATTTT. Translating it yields CASSPRTGLEPQHF.

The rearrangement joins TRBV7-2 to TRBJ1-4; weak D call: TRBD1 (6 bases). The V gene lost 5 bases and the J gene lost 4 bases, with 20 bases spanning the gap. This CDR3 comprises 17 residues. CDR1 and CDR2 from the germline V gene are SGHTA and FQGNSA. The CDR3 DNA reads TGTGCCAGCAGCCTAGGGGGTGGGGGACACCGTAATGAAAAACTGTTTTTT. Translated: CASSLGGGGHRNEKLFF.

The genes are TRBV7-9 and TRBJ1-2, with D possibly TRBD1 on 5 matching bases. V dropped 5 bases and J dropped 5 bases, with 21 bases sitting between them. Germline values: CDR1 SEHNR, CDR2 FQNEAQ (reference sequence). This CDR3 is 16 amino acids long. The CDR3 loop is CASSQSAAGIGYGYTF. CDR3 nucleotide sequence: TGTGCCAGCAGCCAAAGTGCGGCAGGGATTGGTTATGGCTACACCTTC.

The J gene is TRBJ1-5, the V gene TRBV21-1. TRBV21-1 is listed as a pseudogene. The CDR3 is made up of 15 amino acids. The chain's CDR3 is CASSKNYISNQPQHF. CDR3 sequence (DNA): TGTGCCAGCAGTAAAAACTACATTAGCAATCAGCCCCAGCATTTT.

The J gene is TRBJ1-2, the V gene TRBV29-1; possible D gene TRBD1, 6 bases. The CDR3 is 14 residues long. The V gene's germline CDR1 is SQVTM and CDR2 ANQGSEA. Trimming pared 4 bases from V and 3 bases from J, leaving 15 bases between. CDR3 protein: CSVVPLNRDYGYTF. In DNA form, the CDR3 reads TGCAGCGTTGTTCCACTCAACAGGGACTATGGCTACACCTTC.

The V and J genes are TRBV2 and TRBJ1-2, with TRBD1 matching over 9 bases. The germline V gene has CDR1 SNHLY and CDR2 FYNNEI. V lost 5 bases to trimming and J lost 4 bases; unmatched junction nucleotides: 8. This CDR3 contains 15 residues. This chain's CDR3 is CASSRTGGLGYGYTF. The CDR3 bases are TGTGCCAGCAGTAGAACAGGGGGCCTGGGCTATGGCTACACCTTC.

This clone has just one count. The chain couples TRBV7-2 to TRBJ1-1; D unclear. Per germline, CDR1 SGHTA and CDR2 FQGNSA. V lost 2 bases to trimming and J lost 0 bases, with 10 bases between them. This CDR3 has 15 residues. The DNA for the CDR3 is TGTGCCAGCAGCTTAAAACTTACCATGAACACTGAAGCTTTCTTT. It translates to CASSLKLTMNTEAFF.

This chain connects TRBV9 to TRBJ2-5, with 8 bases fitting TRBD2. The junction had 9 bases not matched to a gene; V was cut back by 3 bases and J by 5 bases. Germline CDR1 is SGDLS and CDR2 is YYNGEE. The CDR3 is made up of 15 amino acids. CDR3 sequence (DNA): TGTGCCAGCAGCGCTGGAGCCCCGGGGGGGGAGACCCAGTACTTC. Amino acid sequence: CASSAGAPGGETQYF. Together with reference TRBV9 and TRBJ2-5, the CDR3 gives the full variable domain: DSGVTQTPKHLITATGQRVTLRCSPRSGDLSVYWYQQSLDQGLQFLIQYYNGEERAKGNILERFSAQQFPDLHSELNLSSLELGDSALYFCASSAGAPGGETQYFGPGTRLLVL.

CDR3 in DNA: TGTGCCACCAGCAGGCCGACAGGGAAGGTGGCTTTCTTT. Translating it yields CATSRPTGKVAFF. The V gene is TRBV15, the J gene TRBJ1-1; 7 bases match TRBD1. Unmatched junction bases numbered 9, after V lost 3 bases and J lost 11 bases. The CDR3 covers 13 residues. Per germline, CDR1 LNHNV and CDR2 YYDKDF (reference sequence).

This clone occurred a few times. The CDR3 region has the DNA TGTGCCAGCAGTCCCGTCGGACAGACTGAAGCTTTCTTT. This encodes CASSPVGQTEAFF. The chain has TRBV6-2 or TRBV6-3 and TRBJ1-1; D might be TRBD1 (6 bases). This CDR3 contains 13 residues. Trimming stripped 5 bases from V and 5 bases from J, with 12 bases between. Looked up from germline, CDR1 is MNHEY and CDR2 is SVGEGT.

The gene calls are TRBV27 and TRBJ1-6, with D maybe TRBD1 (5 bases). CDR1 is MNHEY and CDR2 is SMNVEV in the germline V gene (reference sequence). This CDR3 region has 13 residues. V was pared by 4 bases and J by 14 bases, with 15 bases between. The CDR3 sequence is CASSYQRGTSLHF. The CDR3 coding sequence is TGTGCCAGCAGTTACCAACGCGGGACTTCCCTCCACTTT.

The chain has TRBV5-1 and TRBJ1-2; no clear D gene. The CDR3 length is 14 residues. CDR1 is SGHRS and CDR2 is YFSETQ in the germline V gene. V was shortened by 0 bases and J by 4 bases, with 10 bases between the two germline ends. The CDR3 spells CASSLDYYSYGYTF. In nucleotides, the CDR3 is TGCGCCAGCAGCTTGGACTATTATTCCTATGGCTACACCTTC. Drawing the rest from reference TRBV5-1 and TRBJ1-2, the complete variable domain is KAGVTQTPRYLIKTRGQQVTLSCSPISGHRSVSWYQQTPGQGLQFLFEYFSETQRNKGNFPGRFSGRQFSNSRSEMNVSTLELGDSALYLCASSLDYYSYGYTFGSGTRLTVV.

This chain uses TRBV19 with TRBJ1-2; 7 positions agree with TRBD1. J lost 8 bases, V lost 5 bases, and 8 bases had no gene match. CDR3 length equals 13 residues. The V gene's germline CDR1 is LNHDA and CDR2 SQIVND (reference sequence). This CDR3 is CASSSNRGSGYTF. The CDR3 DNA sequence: TGTGCCAGTAGTTCCAACAGGGGATCGGGCTACACCTTC.

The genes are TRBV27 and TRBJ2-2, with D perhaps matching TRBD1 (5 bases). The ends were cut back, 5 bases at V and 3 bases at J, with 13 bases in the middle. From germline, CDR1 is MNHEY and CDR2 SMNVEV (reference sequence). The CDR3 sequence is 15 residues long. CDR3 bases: TGTGCCAGCAGTCGATGGGGCACGGACACCGGGGAGCTGTTTTTT. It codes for CASSRWGTDTGELFF.

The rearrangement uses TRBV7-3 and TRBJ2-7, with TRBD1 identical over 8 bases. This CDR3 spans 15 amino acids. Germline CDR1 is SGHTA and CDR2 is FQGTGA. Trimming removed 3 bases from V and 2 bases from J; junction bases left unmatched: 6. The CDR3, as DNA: TGTGCCAGCAGCTTTTCAGGGGGCCGAGCCTACGAGCAGTACTTC. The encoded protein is CASSFSGGRAYEQYF.

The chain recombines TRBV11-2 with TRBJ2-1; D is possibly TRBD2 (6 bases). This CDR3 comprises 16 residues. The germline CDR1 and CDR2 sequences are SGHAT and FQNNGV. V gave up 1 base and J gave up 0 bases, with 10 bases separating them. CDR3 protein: CASSLGGAGSYNEQFF. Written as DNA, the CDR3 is TGTGCCAGCAGCTTAGGGGGAGCGGGCTCCTACAATGAGCAGTTCTTC.

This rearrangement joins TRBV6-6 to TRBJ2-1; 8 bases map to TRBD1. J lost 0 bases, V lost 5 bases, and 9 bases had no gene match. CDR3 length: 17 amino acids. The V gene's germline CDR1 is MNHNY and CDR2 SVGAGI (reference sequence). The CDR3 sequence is CASSRGTGVSSYNEQFF. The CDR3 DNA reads TGTGCCAGCAGTCGCGGGACAGGCGTCAGCTCCTACAATGAGCAGTTCTTC.

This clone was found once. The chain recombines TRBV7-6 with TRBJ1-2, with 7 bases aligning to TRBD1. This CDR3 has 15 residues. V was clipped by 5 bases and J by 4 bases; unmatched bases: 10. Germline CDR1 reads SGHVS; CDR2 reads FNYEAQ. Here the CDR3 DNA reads TGTGCCAGCAGCCCATCCAGACAGGGAGGCTATGGCTACACCTTC. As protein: CASSPSRQGGYGYTF.

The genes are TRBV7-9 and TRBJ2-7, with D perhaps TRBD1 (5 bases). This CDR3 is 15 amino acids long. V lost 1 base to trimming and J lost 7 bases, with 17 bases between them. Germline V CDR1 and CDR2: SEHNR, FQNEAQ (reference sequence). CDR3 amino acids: CASSLDWGMPWEQYF. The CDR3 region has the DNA TGTGCCAGCAGCTTAGATTGGGGCATGCCCTGGGAGCAGTACTTC.

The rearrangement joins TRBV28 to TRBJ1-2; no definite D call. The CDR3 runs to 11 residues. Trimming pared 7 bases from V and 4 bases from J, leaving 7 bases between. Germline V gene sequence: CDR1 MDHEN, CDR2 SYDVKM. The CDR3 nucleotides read TGTGCCAGCAAGTGGAGCTATGGCTACACCTTC. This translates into CASKWSYGYTF.

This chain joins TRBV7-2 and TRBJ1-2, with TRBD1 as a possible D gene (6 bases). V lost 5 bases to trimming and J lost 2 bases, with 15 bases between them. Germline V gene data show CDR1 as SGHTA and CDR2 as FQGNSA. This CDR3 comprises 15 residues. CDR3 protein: CASSPWGQGNYGYTF. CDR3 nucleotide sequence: TGTGCCAGCAGCCCCTGGGGGCAGGGCAACTATGGCTACACCTTC.